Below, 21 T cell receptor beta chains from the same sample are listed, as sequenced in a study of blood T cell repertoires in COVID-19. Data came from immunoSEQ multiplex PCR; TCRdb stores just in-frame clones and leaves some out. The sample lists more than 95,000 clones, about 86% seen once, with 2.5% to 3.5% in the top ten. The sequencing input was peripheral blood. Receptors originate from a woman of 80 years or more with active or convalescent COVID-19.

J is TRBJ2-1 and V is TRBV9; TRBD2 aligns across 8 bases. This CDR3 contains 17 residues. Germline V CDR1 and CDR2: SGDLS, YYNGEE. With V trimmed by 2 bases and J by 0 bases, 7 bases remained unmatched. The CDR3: CASSVRLAYLSYNEQFF. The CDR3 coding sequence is TGTGCCAGCAGCGTGAGACTAGCGTATCTCTCCTACAATGAGCAGTTCTTC.

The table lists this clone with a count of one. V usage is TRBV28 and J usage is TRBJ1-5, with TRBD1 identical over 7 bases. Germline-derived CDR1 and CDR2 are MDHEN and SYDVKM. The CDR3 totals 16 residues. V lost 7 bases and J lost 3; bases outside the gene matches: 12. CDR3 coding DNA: TGTGCCAGCAACTTTCGACAGGGAACTTCCAATCAGCCCCAGCATTTT. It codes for CASNFRQGTSNQPQHF.

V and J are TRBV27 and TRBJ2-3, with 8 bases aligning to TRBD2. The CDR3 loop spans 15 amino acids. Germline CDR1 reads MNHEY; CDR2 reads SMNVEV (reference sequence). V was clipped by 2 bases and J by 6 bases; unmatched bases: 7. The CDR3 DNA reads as TGTGCCAGCAGTTTAAGCGGGAGCTCGGGTGATACGCAGTATTTT. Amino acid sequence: CASSLSGSSGDTQYF.

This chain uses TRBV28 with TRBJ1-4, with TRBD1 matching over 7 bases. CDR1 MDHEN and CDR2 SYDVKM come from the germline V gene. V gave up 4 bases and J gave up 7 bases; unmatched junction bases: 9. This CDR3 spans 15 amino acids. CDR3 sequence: CASSSTRQGVEKLFF. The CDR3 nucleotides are TGTGCCAGCAGTTCAACCCGACAGGGCGTTGAAAAACTGTTTTTT.

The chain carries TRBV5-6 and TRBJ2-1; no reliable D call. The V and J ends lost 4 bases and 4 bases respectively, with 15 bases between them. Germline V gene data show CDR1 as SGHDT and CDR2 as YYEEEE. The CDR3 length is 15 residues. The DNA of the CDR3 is TGTGCCAGCAGCGTGGCTCTTACTGGTTACAATGAGCAGTTCTTC. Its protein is CASSVALTGYNEQFF.

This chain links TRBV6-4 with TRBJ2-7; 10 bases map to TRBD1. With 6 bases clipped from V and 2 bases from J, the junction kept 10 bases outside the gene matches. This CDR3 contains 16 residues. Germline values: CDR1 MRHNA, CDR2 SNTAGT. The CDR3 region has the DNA TGTGCCAGCAGCCCAACGCGGGACAGGGGAACCTACGAGCAGTACTTC. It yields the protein CASSPTRDRGTYEQYF.

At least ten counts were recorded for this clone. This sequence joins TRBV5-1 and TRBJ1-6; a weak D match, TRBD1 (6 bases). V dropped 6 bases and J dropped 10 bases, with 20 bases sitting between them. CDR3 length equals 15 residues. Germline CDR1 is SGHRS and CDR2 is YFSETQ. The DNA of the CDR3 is TGCGCCAGCACCAATAATCCAGGGGTGGAATCACCCCTCCACTTT. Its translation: CASTNNPGVESPLHF.

The CDR3: CASSLESGGSNEKLFF. The CDR3 nucleotides read TGTGCCAGCAGTCTCGAGAGCGGTGGGTCTAATGAAAAACTGTTTTTT. The gene calls are TRBV28 and TRBJ1-4; D gene ambiguous. The germline V gene encodes CDR1 MDHEN and CDR2 SYDVKM. Trimming pared 5 bases from V and 3 bases from J, leaving 16 bases between. CDR3 length equals 16 residues.

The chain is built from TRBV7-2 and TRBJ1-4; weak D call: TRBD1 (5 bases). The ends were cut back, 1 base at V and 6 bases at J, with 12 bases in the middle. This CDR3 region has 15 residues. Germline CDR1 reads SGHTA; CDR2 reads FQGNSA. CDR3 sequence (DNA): TGTGCCAGCAGCTTAGGGGGCGCGTCTGATGAAAAACTGTTTTTT. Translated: CASSLGGASDEKLFF.

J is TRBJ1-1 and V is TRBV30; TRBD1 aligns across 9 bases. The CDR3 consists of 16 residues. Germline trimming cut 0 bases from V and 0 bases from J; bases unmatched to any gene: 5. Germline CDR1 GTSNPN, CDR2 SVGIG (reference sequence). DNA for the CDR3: TGTGCCTGGAGTGTACAGGGGGCCCCATTGAACACTGAAGCTTTCTTT. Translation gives CAWSVQGAPLNTEAFF. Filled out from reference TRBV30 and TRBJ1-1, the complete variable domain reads SQTIHQWPATLVQPVGSPLSLECTVEGTSNPNLYWYRQAAGRGLQLLFYSVGIGQISSEVPQNLSASRPQDRQFILSSKKLLLSDSGFYLCAWSVQGAPLNTEAFFGQGTRLTVV.

The CDR3 nucleotides are TGTGCCAGTAGTAAGACCCGGACACCTTACACTGAAGCTTTCTTT. It yields the protein CASSKTRTPYTEAFF. The chain is built from TRBV19 and TRBJ1-1, with D perhaps matching TRBD1 (5 bases). The CDR3 has 15 amino acids. Trimming removed 4 bases from V and 3 bases from J, with 15 bases in between. CDR1 and CDR2 (germline): LNHDA, SQIVND (reference sequence).

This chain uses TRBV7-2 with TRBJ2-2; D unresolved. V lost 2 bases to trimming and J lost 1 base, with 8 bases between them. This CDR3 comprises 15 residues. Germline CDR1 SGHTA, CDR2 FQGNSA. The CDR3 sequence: CASSLSSKNTGELFF. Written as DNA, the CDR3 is TGTGCCAGCAGCTTAAGCTCCAAGAACACCGGGGAGCTGTTTTTT.

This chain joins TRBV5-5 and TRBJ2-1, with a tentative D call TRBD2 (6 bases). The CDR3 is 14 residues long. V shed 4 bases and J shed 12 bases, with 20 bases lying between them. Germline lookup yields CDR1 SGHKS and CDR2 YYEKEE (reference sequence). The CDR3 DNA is TGTGCCAGCAGCACGGGACTGACGGGCTACGGGCAGTTCTTC. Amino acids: CASSTGLTGYGQFF.

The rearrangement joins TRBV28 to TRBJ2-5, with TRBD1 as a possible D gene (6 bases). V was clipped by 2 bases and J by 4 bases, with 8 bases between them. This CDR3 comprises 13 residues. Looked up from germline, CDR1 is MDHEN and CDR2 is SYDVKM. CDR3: CASSLNRAETQYF. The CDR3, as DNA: TGTGCCAGCAGTTTAAACAGGGCAGAGACCCAGTACTTC. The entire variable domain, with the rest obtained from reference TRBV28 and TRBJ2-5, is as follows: DVKVTQSSRYLVKRTGEKVFLECVQDMDHENMFWYRQDPGLGLRLIYFSYDVKMKEKGDIPEGYSVSREKKERFSLILESASTNQTSMYLCASSLNRAETQYFGPGTRLLVL.

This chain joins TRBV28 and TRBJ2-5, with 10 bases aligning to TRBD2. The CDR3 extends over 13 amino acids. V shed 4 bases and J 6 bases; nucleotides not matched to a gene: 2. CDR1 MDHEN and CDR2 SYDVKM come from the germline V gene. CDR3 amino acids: CASSWTSGQTQYF. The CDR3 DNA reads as TGTGCCAGCAGTTGGACTAGCGGACAGACCCAGTACTTC.

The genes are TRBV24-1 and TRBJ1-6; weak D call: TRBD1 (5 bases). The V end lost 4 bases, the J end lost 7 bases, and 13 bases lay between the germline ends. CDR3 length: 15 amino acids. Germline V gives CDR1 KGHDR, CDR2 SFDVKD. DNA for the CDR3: TGTGCCACCAGTGACGCCGGGGGACCGAATTCACCCCTCCACTTT. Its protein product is CATSDAGGPNSPLHF.

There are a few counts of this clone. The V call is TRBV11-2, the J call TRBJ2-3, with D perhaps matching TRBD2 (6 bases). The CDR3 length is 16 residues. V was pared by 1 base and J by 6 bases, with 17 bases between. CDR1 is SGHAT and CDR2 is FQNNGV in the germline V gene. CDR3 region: CASSLAGRPAMDTQYF. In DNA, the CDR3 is TGTGCCAGCAGCTTAGCGGGGAGGCCTGCCATGGATACGCAGTATTTT.

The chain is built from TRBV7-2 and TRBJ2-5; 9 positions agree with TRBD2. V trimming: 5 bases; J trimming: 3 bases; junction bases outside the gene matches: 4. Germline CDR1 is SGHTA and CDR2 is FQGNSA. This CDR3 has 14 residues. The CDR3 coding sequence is TGTGCCAGCAGCCCTCTAGCGGGAAAAGAGACCCAGTACTTC. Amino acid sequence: CASSPLAGKETQYF. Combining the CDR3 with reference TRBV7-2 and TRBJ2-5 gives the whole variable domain GAGVSQSPSNKVTEKGKDVELRCDPISGHTALYWYRQSLGQGLEFLIYFQGNSAPDKSGLPSDRFSAERTGGSVSTLTIQRTQQEDSAVYLCASSPLAGKETQYFGPGTRLLVL.

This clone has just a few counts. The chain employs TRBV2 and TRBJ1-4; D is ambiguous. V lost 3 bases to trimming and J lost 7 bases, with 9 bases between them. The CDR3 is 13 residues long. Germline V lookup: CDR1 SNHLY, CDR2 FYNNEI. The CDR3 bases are TGTGCCAGCAGTGACGGTCCTTTTGAAAAACTGTTTTTT. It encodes CASSDGPFEKLFF.

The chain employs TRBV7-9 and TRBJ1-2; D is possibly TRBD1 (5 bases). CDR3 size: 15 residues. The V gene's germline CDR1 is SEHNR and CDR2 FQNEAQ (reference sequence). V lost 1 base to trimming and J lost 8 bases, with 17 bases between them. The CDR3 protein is CASSLVGEEAKGYTF. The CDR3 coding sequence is TGTGCCAGCAGCTTAGTAGGGGAGGAAGCGAAAGGCTACACCTTC.

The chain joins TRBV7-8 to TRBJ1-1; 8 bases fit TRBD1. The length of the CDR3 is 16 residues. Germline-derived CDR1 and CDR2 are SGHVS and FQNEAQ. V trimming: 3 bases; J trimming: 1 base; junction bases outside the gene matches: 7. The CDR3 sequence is CASSFTSGGWNTEAFF. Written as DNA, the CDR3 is TGTGCCAGCAGCTTCACCTCAGGGGGCTGGAACACTGAAGCTTTCTTT.